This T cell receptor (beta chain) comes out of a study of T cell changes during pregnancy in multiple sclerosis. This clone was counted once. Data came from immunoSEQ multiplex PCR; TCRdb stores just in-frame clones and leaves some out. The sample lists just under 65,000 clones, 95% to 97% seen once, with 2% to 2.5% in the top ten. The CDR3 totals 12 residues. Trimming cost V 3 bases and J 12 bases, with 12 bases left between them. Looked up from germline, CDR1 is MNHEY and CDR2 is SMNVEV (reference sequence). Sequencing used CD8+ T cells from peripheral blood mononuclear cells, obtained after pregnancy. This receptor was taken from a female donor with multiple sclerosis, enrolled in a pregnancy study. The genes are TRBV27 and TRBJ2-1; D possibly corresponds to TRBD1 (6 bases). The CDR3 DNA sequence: TGTGCCAGCAGTTTCCCCGGGACACCGCAGTTCTTC. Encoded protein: CASSFPGTPQFF.